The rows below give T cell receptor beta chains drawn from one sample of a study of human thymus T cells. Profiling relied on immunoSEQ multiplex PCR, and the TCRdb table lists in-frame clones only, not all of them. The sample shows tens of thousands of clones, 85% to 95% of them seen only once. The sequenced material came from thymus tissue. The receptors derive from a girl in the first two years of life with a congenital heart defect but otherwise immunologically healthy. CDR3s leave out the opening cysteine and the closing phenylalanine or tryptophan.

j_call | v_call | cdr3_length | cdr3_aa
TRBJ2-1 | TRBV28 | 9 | ASSLDRERF
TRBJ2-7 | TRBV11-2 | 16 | ASSLEVSWARGVYEQY
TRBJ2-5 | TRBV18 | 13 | ASSPAKGSLETQY
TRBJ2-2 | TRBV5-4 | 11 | ASEGPDTGELF
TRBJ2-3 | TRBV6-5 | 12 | ASSPSAREDTQY
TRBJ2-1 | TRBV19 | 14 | ASRSRTGSSYNEQF
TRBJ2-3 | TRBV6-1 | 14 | ASSAQQGASTDTQY
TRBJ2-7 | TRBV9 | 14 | ASSVKGLAGPYEQY
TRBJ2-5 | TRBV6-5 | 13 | ASTAKQGSQETQY
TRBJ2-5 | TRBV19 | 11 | ASSRQGRETQY
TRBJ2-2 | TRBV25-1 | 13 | ASSDSLPRAGELF
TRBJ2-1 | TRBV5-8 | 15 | ASSLQGLLEREAEQF
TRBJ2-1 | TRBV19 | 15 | ASSMGGLAGENNEQF
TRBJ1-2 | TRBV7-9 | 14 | ASSLGDRGPSYGYT
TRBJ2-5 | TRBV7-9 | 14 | ASSLANKLHQETQY
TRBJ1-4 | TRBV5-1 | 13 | ASSSTEGRQEKLF
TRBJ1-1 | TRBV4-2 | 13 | ASSQEKAGNTEAF
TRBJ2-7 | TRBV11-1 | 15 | ASSLDSDRKTLYEQY
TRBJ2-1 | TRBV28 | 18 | ASSSTRKGRQGSSYNEQF
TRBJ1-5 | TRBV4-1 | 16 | ASSQDLDRTLGNQPQH
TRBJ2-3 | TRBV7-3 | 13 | ASSPGTGYTDTQY
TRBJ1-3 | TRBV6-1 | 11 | ASSSEVGNTIY
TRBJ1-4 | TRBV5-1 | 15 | ASSQKQTGGKREKLF
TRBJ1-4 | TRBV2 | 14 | ASSLIDRATNEKLF